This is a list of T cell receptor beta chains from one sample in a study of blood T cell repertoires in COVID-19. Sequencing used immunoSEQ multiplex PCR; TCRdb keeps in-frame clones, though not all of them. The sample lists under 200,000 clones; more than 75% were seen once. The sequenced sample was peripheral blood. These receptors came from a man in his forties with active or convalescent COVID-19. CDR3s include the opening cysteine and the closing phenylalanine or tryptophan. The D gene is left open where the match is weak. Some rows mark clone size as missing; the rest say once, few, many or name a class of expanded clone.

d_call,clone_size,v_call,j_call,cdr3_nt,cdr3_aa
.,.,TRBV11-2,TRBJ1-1,TGTGCCAGCAGCCTGGACAGTCTCACTGAAGCTTTCTTT,CASSLDSLTEAFF
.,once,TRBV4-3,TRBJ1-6,TGCGCCAGCAGCCAAGAACAGGCCGGGTGGGATAATTCACCCCTCCACTTT,CASSQEQAGWDNSPLHF
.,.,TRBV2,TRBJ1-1,TGTGCCAGCATCCCGCCGGGCGGAGGGCCGAACACTGAAGCTTTCTTT,CASIPPGGGPNTEAFF
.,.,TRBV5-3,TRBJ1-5,TGTGCCAGAAGCCCGGCGGCTTTCAATCAGCCCCAGCATTTT,CARSPAAFNQPQHF
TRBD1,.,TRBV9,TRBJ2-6,TGTGCCAGCAGCGGACGAGAGACAGGGTACGCCCTGACTTTC,CASSGRETGYALTF
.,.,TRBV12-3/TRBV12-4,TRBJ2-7,TGTGCCAGCACCCCGCGGGATCGGTACGAGCAGTACTTC,CASTPRDRYEQYF
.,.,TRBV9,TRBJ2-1,TGTGCCAGCAGCGTAGCTACCCGGAATGAGCAGTTCTTC,CASSVATRNEQFF
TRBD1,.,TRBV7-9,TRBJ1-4,TGTGCCAGCAGCTTGCCGGGACAGACAGACGATGAAAAACTGTTTTTT,CASSLPGQTDDEKLFF
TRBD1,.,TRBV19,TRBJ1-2,TGTGCCAGTGCCCGGGACAGCGCTAACTATGGCTACACCTTC,CASARDSANYGYTF
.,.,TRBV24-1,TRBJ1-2,TGTGCCACCAGTGACGGACAGACGAATGGCTACACCTTC,CATSDGQTNGYTF
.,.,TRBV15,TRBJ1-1,TGTGCCACCAGCAGAGATGAGTTGGGGATCGGAGGCACTGAAGCTTTCTTT,CATSRDELGIGGTEAFF
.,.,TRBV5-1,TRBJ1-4,TGCGCCAGCCGATTCAGCAAGGAGGAAAAACTGTTTTTT,CASRFSKEEKLFF
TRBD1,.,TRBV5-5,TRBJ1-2,TGTGCCAGCAGCTTGGAACGACAGGGGGTAGGCTACACCTTC,CASSLERQGVGYTF
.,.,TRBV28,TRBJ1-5,TGTGCCAGCAGTTTTGGCCCCCAGACAGAAGAAGGCAGCAATCAGCCCCAGCATTTT,CASSFGPQTEEGSNQPQHF
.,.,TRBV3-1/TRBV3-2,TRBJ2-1,TGTGCCAGCAGCCCCATCGGGGGGCGTAGCAAGAATGAGCAGTTCTTC,CASSPIGGRSKNEQFF
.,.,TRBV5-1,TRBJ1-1,TGCGCCAGCAGAGTTCAGGGAACCTGGGGCACTGAAGCTTTCTTT,CASRVQGTWGTEAFF
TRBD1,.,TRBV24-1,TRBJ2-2,TGTGCCACCAGTGATTCTTTTTGGACAGGCTCGAACACCGGGGAGCTGTTTTTT,CATSDSFWTGSNTGELFF
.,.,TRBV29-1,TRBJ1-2,TGCAGCGTTGAAGGTCAGGGGACGGGTGGCTACACCTTC,CSVEGQGTGGYTF
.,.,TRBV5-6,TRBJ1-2,TGTGCCAGCAGCTTTACAGGGTTAGCTAGCTATGGCTACACCTTC,CASSFTGLASYGYTF
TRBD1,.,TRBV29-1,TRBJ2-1,TGCAGCGTTGAAGGGGACAGGGATTCCTACAATGAGCAGTTCTTC,CSVEGDRDSYNEQFF
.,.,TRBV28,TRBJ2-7,TGTCCTCGTACCCTCGGGGTCACCATCTACGAGCAGTACTTC,CPRTLGVTIYEQYF
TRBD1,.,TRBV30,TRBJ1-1,TGTGCCTGGCAGGACAGGGGGCTAACTGAAGCTTTCTTT,CAWQDRGLTEAFF
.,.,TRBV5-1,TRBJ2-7,TGCGCCAGTACTCCACAGGGCGCGACCTACGAGCAGTACTTC,CASTPQGATYEQYF
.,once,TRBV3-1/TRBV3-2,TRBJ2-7,TGTGCCAGCAGCCAAGATAGGGGCAGGAGAGACGAGCAGTACTTC,CASSQDRGRRDEQYF
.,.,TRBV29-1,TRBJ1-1,TGCAGCGGGAGTGACACTGAAGCTTTCTTT,CSGSDTEAFF
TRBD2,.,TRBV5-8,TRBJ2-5,TGTGCCAGCAGCCTAGCCGGGACTAGCGGGGGGCCCCGGGAGACCCAGTACTTC,CASSLAGTSGGPRETQYF
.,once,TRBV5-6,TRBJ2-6,TGTGCCAGCAGCCTTTGGTGGCGGCCGACGATGGCCAACGTCCTGACTTTC,CASSLWWRPTMANVLTF
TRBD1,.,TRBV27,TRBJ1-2,TGTGCCAGCAGTTCCTCGGGACAGACCTATGGCTACACCTTC,CASSSSGQTYGYTF
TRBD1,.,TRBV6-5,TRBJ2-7,TGTGCCAGCAGTTACCGGGACAGGGGATACGAGCAGTACTTC,CASSYRDRGYEQYF
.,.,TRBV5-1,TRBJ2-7,TGCGCCAGCAGCTCCTTCCTTACCGCCGGACAGAGCTCCTACGAGCAGTACTTC,CASSSFLTAGQSSYEQYF
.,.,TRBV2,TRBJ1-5,TGTGCCAGCAGTGAGGGCAGCAATCAGCCCCAGCATTTT,CASSEGSNQPQHF
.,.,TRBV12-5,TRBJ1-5,TGTGCTAGTGGTTTGGTACCGAGGACAGCAAGTGACTTAGTCAATCAGCCCCAGCATTTT,CASGLVPRTASDLVNQPQHF
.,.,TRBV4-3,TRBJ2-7,TGCGCCAGCAGCCAAGATAGGACAGCAGGCCACGAGCAGTACTTC,CASSQDRTAGHEQYF
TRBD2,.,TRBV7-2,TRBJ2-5,TGTGCCAGCAGCTCGAATCCTAGCGGGGGGACCCAGTACTTC,CASSSNPSGGTQYF
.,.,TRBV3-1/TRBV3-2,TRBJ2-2,TGTGCCAGCAGCCAAAGGACTGCCGGGGAGCTGTTTTTT,CASSQRTAGELFF
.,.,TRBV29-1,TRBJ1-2,TGCAGCGTTGAAGGGACAGCCTTCTATGGCTACACCTTC,CSVEGTAFYGYTF
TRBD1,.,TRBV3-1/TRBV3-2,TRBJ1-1,TGTGCCAGCAGCCAAGAGGAGGGGGCTGGTTTTGTTACTGAAGCTTTCTTT,CASSQEEGAGFVTEAFF
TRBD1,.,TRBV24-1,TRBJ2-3,TGTGCCACAGGCCTGGGACAGGGCACAGATACGCAGTATTTT,CATGLGQGTDTQYF
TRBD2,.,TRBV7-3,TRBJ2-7,TGTGCCAGCAGCCCAGCGGGGGGTATCCCCTACGAGCAGTACTTC,CASSPAGGIPYEQYF
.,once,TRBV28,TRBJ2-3,TGTGCCAGCAGTGAGCCCCTAGTAGGAAGCACAGATACGCAGTATTTT,CASSEPLVGSTDTQYF
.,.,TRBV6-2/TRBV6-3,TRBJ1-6,TGTGCCAGCAGTGACGGACTTTATAATTCACCCCTCCACTTT,CASSDGLYNSPLHF